What follows is one T cell receptor beta chain and its context. The sample is drawn from a study of blood T cell repertoires in COVID-19. Study summary: There were acute and convalescent COVID-19 samples, and they came from the United States, Italy and Spain. Sources were T cells, B-cell-depleted T cells, or PBMCs; the material itself was cDNA or gDNA.

Original handling: Amplified reference gene primers provided the basis for estimating nucleated cell counts. TCRdb's table, derived via immunoSEQ multiplex PCR, lists solely in-frame clones and lacks some. That table furnishes V, J and clone size, whereas the DNA furnished D and trimming. This table has tens of thousands of clones, roughly 84% appearing once. V lost 4 bases, J lost 8 bases, and 14 bases stayed unmatched. The length of the CDR3 is 15 residues. CDR1 and CDR2 from the germline V gene are SQVTM and ANQGSEA. The chain employs TRBV29-1 and TRBJ2-4, with 7 nucleotides matching TRBD2. The sample consisted of peripheral blood. The receptor was derived from a woman over 75 with active or convalescent COVID-19. CDR3 in DNA: TGCAGCGTTGCGTTTTTGTCTTATGGGGGGGACATTCAGTACTTC. Protein product: CSVAFLSYGGDIQYF.